The 2 T cell receptor beta chains below all came from one sample that was sequenced in a study of beta chain features in type 1 diabetes (dated by TCRdb to the late 2010s). The library came from the immunoSEQ multiplex PCR assay. All of the isolated RNA was reverse transcribed with the High Capacity cDNA Reverse Transcription Kit, so expressed TCRB transcripts were sequenced. TCRdb retrieved this table from immuneACCESS and kept in-frame rearrangements only. Not all clones are present; in checked studies, unresolved V genes account for under half, and no reason is known for the remainder. Present in this sample are 150,000 to 190,000 clones, around 8% of which were seen just once. Together, the top ten hold 0.5% to 0.65% of the sample. The sample consisted of central memory CD4+ T cells from blood. These receptors all come from a man between 18 and 29 years old in good health.

The chain uses TRBV7-2 and TRBJ2-5; TRBD2 aligns across 12 bases. The CDR3 sequence is 16 residues long. Germline V gene lookup returns CDR1 SGHTA and CDR2 FQGNSA. V gave up 5 bases and J gave up 5 bases; unmatched junction bases: 9. CDR3 sequence: CASSARLAGEVETQYF. CDR3 DNA sequence: TGTGCCAGCAGCGCAAGACTAGCGGGAGAGGTGGAGACCCAGTACTTC.

J is TRBJ1-4 and V is TRBV7-9; possibly TRBD1 for D (6 bases). V was shortened by 1 base and J by 5 bases, with 11 bases between the two germline ends. This CDR3 is built from 15 residues. From germline, CDR1 is SEHNR and CDR2 FQNEAQ (reference sequence). The CDR3, as DNA: TGTGCCAGCAGCTTAGGGGACAAAGTGAATGAAAAACTGTTTTTT. This gives the protein CASSLGDKVNEKLFF.